The source of this TCR beta chain is a study of graft-versus-host responses after intestinal transplantation. This table comes from immunoSEQ multiplex PCR, and its TCRdb copy is limited to in-frame clones, with some not included. The repertoire consists of 65,000 to 100,000 clones, with about 90% occurring once and the leading ten covering roughly 0.39%. About this clone: Its antigen is unidentified.

The specimen was unstimulated CD8+ T cells sorted from spleen or lymph node cells, collected before transplant. This sequence originates from a human donor who was the organ donor for an intestinal transplant.

The CDR3 DNA reads as TGTGCCAGCAGCTTAATACATTCATACACAGATACGCAGTATTTT. Protein product: CASSLIHSYTDTQYF. The rearrangement uses TRBV7-3 and TRBJ2-3; D ambiguous. The CDR3 extends over 15 amino acids. V was clipped by 1 base and J by 2 bases, with 10 bases between them. Germline V gene data show CDR1 as SGHTA and CDR2 as FQGTGA.